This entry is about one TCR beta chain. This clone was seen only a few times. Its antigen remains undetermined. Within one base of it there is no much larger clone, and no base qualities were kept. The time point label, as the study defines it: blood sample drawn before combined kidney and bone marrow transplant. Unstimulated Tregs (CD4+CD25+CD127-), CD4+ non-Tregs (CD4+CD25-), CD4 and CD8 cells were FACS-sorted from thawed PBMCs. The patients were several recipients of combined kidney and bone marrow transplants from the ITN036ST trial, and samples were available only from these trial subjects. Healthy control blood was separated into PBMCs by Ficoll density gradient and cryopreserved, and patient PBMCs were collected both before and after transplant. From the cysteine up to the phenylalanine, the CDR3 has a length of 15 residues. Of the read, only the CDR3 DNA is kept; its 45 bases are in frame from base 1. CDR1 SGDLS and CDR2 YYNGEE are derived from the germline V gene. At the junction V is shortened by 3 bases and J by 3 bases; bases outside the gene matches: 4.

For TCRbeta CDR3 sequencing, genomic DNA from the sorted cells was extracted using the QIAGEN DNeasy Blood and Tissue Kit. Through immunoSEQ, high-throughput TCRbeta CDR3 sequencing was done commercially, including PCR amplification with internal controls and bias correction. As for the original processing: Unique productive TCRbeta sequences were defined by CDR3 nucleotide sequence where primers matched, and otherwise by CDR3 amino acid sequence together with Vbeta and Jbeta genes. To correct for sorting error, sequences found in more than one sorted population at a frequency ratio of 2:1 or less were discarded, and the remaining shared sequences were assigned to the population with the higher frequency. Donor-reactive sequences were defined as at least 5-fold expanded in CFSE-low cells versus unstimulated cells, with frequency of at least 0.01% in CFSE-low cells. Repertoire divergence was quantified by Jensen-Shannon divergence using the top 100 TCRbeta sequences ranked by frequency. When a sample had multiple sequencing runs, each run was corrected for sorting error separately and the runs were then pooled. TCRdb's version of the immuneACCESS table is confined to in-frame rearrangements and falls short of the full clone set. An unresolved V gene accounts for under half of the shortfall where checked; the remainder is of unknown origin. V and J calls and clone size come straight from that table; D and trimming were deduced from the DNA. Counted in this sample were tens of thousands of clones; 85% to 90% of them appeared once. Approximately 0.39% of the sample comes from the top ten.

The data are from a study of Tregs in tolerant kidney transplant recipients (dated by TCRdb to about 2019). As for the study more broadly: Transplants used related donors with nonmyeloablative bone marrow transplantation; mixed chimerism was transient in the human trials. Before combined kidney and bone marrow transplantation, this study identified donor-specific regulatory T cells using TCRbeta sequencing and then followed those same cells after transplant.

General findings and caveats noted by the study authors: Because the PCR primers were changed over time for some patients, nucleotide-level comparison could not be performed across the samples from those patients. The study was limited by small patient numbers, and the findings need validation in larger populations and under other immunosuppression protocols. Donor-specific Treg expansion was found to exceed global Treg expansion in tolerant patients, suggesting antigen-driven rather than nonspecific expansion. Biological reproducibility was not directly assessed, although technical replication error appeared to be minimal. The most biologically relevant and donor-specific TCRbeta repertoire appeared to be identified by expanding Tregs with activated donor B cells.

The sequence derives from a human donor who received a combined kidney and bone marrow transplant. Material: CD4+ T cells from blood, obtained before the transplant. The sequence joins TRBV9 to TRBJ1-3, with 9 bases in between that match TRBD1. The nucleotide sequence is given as TGTGCCAGCAGCGCGAGGGACAGGGATGGAAACACCATATATTTT. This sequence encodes CASSARDRDGNTIYF.